These 2 T cell receptor beta chains share one sample of origin, sequenced in a study of shared clonotypes between healthy human individuals. The naive CD8 fraction comprised CD45RO-negative cells positively selected for CCR7 and excluded terminally differentiated effector memory CD45RA+ cells. Some clones are missing from TCRdb's copy, which holds only in-frame ones; the method was immunoSEQ multiplex PCR. This sample yields roughly 2 million clones, of which less than 95% are seen a single time; 0.85% to 1.2% belongs to the top ten. Material for sequencing was naive CD8+ T cells sorted from blood. The receptors come from a man aged 18 to 29 in good health.

V gene TRBV28 combines with J gene TRBJ2-7; TRBD2 agrees at 9 bases. Germline CDR1 is MDHEN and CDR2 is SYDVKM. The CDR3 sequence is 14 residues long. The J segment lost 1 base and the V segment lost 7 bases, leaving 5 bases of the junction unmatched. The CDR3 DNA sequence: TGTGCCAGCAACCGAGCGGGGGGATCCTACGAGCAGTACTTC. Residues: CASNRAGGSYEQYF.

The genes are TRBV9 and TRBJ2-7; 7 nucleotides line up with TRBD2. V lost 1 base and J lost 1; bases outside the gene matches: 8. Germline V gene lookup returns CDR1 SGDLS and CDR2 YYNGEE. The CDR3 sequence is 16 residues long. DNA of the CDR3: TGTGCCAGCAGCGTAACTACTAGCGCATTATCCTACGAGCAGTACTTC. It translates to CASSVTTSALSYEQYF.